Shown below are 30 T cell receptor beta chains from a single sample sequenced in a study of identical twins. TCRdb re-called the 5' RACE reads through MiXCR, storing one row per CDR3 protein. The sample shows under 1 million distinct CDR3 sequences, around 12% of them seen only once. The same specimen was also included in a second study, on yellow fever vaccine responses in identical twins.

The sequenced material came from PBMCs. The source is a woman between 18 and 30 years old in good health.

The chain couples TRBV6-1 to TRBJ2-7, with TRBD1 matching 10 bases. CDR1 and CDR2 (germline): MNHNS, SASEGT. This CDR3 contains 17 residues. V was pared by 1 base and J by 3 bases, with 9 bases of the junction left unmatched. The CDR3 here is CASSEVALRTGGYEQYF. The DNA for the CDR3 is TGTGCCAGCAGTGAAGTCGCGCTCCGGACAGGGGGCTACGAGCAGTACTTC.

The chain links TRBV5-1 to TRBJ2-1; D call uncertain. CDR3 length equals 13 residues. CDR1 SGHRS and CDR2 YFSETQ come from the germline V gene. V was shortened by 1 base and J by 5 bases, with 7 bases between the two germline ends. Here the CDR3 reads CASSLPRNNEQFF. The CDR3 DNA follows: TGCGCCAGCAGCTTGCCCAGAAACAATGAGCAGTTCTTC.

Only a few counts were recorded for this clonotype. V gene TRBV20-1 combines with J gene TRBJ2-5, with TRBD2 matching 13 bases. CDR1 is DFQATT and CDR2 is SNEGSKA in the germline V gene (reference sequence). The CDR3 runs to 15 residues. The trim removed 2 bases at V and 4 bases at J, leaving 4 bases unmatched. The CDR3 coding sequence is TGCAGTGCTAGATCGACTAGCGGGAGGTTAGAGACCCAGTACTTC. It specifies CSARSTSGRLETQYF.

The CDR3 here is CASSGGASSTEAFF. CDR3 nucleotide sequence: TGCGCCAGCAGTGGCGGGGCCTCGAGCACTGAAGCTTTCTTT. This chain connects TRBV10-1 to TRBJ1-1, with D perhaps matching TRBD1 (5 bases). Looked up from germline, CDR1 is WNHNN and CDR2 is SYGVQD (reference sequence). V shed 4 bases and J shed 4 bases, with 13 bases lying between them. CDR3 length: 14 residues.

The V gene is TRBV6-1, the J gene TRBJ2-6, with D possibly matching TRBD1 (5 bases). Germline CDR1 and CDR2: MNHNS and SASEGT. Trimming took 8 bases from V and 0 from J, leaving 11 bases between them. This CDR3 region has 15 residues. The CDR3 DNA follows: TGTGCCAGCGGGGCAACTCCCTCTGGGGCCAACGTCCTGACTTTC. The encoded protein is CASGATPSGANVLTF.

The rearrangement uses TRBV7-9 and TRBJ1-1; D remains unclear. Per the germline V gene, CDR1 is SEHNR and CDR2 is FQNEAQ (reference sequence). CDR3 size: 15 residues. V was cut by 4 bases and J by 2 bases, with 14 bases left in between. The CDR3 region is CASSSGPGRNTEAFF. The CDR3 DNA follows: TGTGCCAGCAGCTCCGGACCAGGAAGAAACACTGAAGCTTTCTTT.

The V gene is TRBV24-1, the J gene TRBJ2-7; TRBD2 matches 11 bases. Germline V gives CDR1 KGHDR, CDR2 SFDVKD. The V segment lost 3 bases and the J segment 6 bases; nucleotides outside the gene matches: 9. The CDR3 sequence is 16 residues long. CDR3 in amino acids: CATSDGQRLAGGEQYF. For the CDR3, the DNA is TGTGCCACCAGTGATGGCCAAAGGCTAGCGGGGGGCGAGCAGTACTTC.

This clonotype has just a few counts. This chain uses TRBV12-3 or TRBV12-4 with TRBJ2-3; 9 nucleotides align to TRBD2. Unmatched junction bases numbered 8, after V lost 5 bases and J lost 5 bases. This CDR3 spans 15 amino acids. As DNA, the CDR3 is TGTGCCAGCAGTCCAATAGCGGGAGTTATAGATACGCAGTATTTT. It encodes CASSPIAGVIDTQYF.

The chain links TRBV11-1 to TRBJ2-1; D gene unclear. This CDR3 region has 15 residues. With 0 bases removed from V and 8 bases from J, the gap between germline ends came to 14 bases. Germline V gene lookup returns CDR1 SGHAT and CDR2 FQDESV (reference sequence). Written as DNA, the CDR3 is TGTGCCAGCAGCTTAGCGCTGGTAGGTGTCGATGAGCAGTTCTTC. This gives the protein CASSLALVGVDEQFF.

The CDR3 region is CASSHSVTGGLETQYF. The CDR3 DNA reads TGTGCCAGCAGTCATTCCGTAACAGGGGGCTTGGAGACCCAGTACTTC. The gene calls are TRBV6-5 and TRBJ2-5; 9 positions match TRBD1. The CDR3 length is 16 residues. V lost 5 bases to trimming and J lost 5 bases; unmatched junction nucleotides: 12. Per the germline V gene, CDR1 is MNHEY and CDR2 is SVGAGI.

This chain links TRBV2 with TRBJ1-1; no definite D call. V shed 7 bases and J shed 3 bases, with 24 bases lying between them. The CDR3 has 17 amino acids. Per the germline V gene, CDR1 is SNHLY and CDR2 is FYNNEI. The CDR3 nucleotides are TGTGCCAGCACCCTCCGCGCTGTTACACCTGGGGACACTGAAGCTTTCTTT. This gives the protein CASTLRAVTPGDTEAFF. Looking up the rest from reference TRBV2 and TRBJ1-1 gives the full variable domain: EPEVTQTPSHQVTQMGQEVILRCVPISNHLYFYWYRQILGQKVEFLVSFYNNEISEKSEIFDDQFSVERPDGSNFTLKIRSTKLEDSAMYFCASTLRAVTPGDTEAFFGQGTRLTVV.

This clonotype was seen more than once but under ten times. This rearrangement joins TRBV6-5 to TRBJ1-6, with D possibly matching TRBD1 (5 bases). The CDR3 contains 14 residues. Germline V gene lookup returns CDR1 MNHEY and CDR2 SVGAGI. V lost 2 bases and J lost 11, with 13 bases in between. Written as DNA, the CDR3 is TGTGCCAGCAGTTACCTTGGGGCCAAGGCACCCCTCCACTTT. It specifies CASSYLGAKAPLHF.

The chain employs TRBV5-6 and TRBJ2-7; TRBD1 matches at 7 bases. In germline, CDR1 is SGHDT, CDR2 YYEEEE. The V and J ends lost 6 bases and 5 bases, in that order; junction bases with no gene match: 14. The CDR3 spans 15 residues. CDR3 region: CASNPSTGVVNEQYF. The DNA of the CDR3 is TGTGCCAGCAACCCAAGCACAGGGGTCGTTAACGAGCAGTACTTC.

This clonotype occurred a few times. This chain connects TRBV6-1 to TRBJ2-2; 9 positions match TRBD1. Germline CDR1 and CDR2: MNHNS and SASEGT. The CDR3 extends over 16 amino acids. The V segment lost 5 bases and the J segment 6 bases; nucleotides outside the gene matches: 10. For the CDR3, the DNA is TGTGCCAGCAGTCTCCTACGGACAGGGGATCCCGGGGAGCTGTTTTTT. It yields the protein CASSLLRTGDPGELFF.

In its sample, this clonotype was seen a few times. CDR3 sequence: CASSSGTRMNTEAFF. The CDR3 DNA reads TGTGCCAGCAGCTCGGGGACACGGATGAACACTGAAGCTTTCTTT. V is TRBV11-2 and J is TRBJ1-1, with D perhaps TRBD1 (6 bases). CDR1 is SGHAT and CDR2 is FQNNGV in the germline V gene. The CDR3 has 15 amino acids. Trimming took 4 bases from V and 0 from J, leaving 12 bases between them.

This clonotype has a handful of counts. The chain has TRBV28 and TRBJ1-1, with D perhaps TRBD1 (5 bases). This CDR3 is 15 amino acids long. V lost 4 bases, J lost 4 bases, and 16 bases lay in between. Germline V gene lookup returns CDR1 MDHEN and CDR2 SYDVKM. The CDR3 DNA reads as TGTGCCAGCAGTTCACAAGGGAATCAGGGCACTGAAGCTTTCTTT. Translating gives CASSSQGNQGTEAFF.

This clonotype was counted many times. The CDR3 sequence: CASSPGASTDTQYF. The CDR3 coding sequence is TGTGCCAGCAGCCCGGGGGCCTCCACAGATACGCAGTATTTT. The chain carries TRBV3-1 and TRBJ2-3; D may match TRBD1 or TRBD2 (6 bases each). The CDR3 extends over 14 amino acids. Deletions cut 4 bases from V and 2 bases from J, with 10 bases between. Germline V gene data show CDR1 as LGHDT and CDR2 as YNNKEL (reference sequence).

The table lists this clonotype with many counts. CDR3 residues: CASSVLREEQYF. CDR3 nucleotides: TGTGCCAGCAGTGTTTTGCGGGAGGAGCAGTACTTC. The chain couples TRBV2 to TRBJ2-7; 7 positions match TRBD2. The CDR3 totals 12 residues. The germline gives CDR1 SNHLY, CDR2 FYNNEI. Trimming removed 4 bases from V and 7 bases from J; junction bases left unmatched: 4.

This clonotype appeared a few times. V is TRBV5-1 and J is TRBJ2-1, with D maybe TRBD2 (6 bases). Trimming pared 3 bases from V and 8 bases from J, leaving 27 bases between. This CDR3 is built from 18 residues. From germline, CDR1 is SGHRS and CDR2 YFSETQ. The CDR3 DNA reads as TGCGCCAGCAGCTCGGGGTTCGGGGCGGGATCGGTCTTGGATGAGCAGTTCTTC. Amino acid sequence: CASSSGFGAGSVLDEQFF.

The chain joins TRBV27 to TRBJ1-2; 8 nucleotides line up with TRBD1. Germline CDR1 reads MNHEY; CDR2 reads SMNVEV (reference sequence). CDR3 length: 15 amino acids. Unmatched junction bases numbered 12, after V lost 8 bases and J lost 4 bases. CDR3 in DNA: TGTGCCAGCCTTGAAGAGGACAGGGAGGTCTATGGCTACACCTTC. This codes for CASLEEDREVYGYTF.

This clonotype was observed a handful of times. The genes are TRBV28 and TRBJ2-3, with 8 nucleotides matching TRBD2. Germline V gene data show CDR1 as MDHEN and CDR2 as SYDVKM. The CDR3 consists of 17 residues. The V segment lost 1 base and the J segment 5 bases; nucleotides outside the gene matches: 11. CDR3 amino acids: CASSLLSSGPQEDTQYF. The DNA for the CDR3 is TGTGCCAGCAGTTTATTGTCTAGCGGGCCCCAAGAAGATACGCAGTATTTT.

This clonotype was seen more than once but under ten times. The V gene is TRBV5-1, the J gene TRBJ2-3, with 9 bases matching TRBD1. The length of the CDR3 is 17 residues. Germline CDR1 is SGHRS and CDR2 is YFSETQ. Trimming removed 0 bases from V and 4 bases from J; junction bases left unmatched: 9. The CDR3 DNA follows: TGCGCCAGCAGCTTGGCTCTGGGACAGGGACGCGCAGATACGCAGTATTTT. It is translated as CASSLALGQGRADTQYF.

On this clonotype: One end of the junction fails to match germline, which may point to a read error. The rearrangement joins TRBV18 to TRBJ2-5; a weak D match, TRBD1 (5 bases). The V gene's germline CDR1 is KGHSH and CDR2 LQKENI. The CDR3 is 13 residues long. CDR3 nucleotides: TGTGCCAGCTCACCACGACAGCAAGGGACCCAGTACTTC. Translating it yields CASSPRQQGTQYF.

The chain is built from TRBV4-1 and TRBJ2-5; the D is unclear. Trimming stripped 0 bases from V and 5 bases from J, with 7 bases between. CDR1 is MGHRA, CDR2 YSYEKL, per germline. This CDR3 is 13 amino acids long. The CDR3: CASSQERRETQYF. The CDR3 nucleotides read TGCGCCAGCAGCCAAGAAAGGCGCGAGACCCAGTACTTC.

The V call is TRBV2, the J call TRBJ1-5; D is unclear. This CDR3 contains 12 residues. V lost 3 bases to trimming and J lost 4 bases, with 4 bases between them. CDR1 is SNHLY, CDR2 FYNNEI, per germline. Written as DNA, the CDR3 is TGTGCCAGCAGTGACGGAAATCAGCCCCAGCATTTT. Its protein is CASSDGNQPQHF.

The chain uses TRBV3-1 and TRBJ2-5; unclear D gene. The ends were cut back, 2 bases at V and 5 bases at J, with 9 bases in the middle. From germline, CDR1 is LGHDT and CDR2 YNNKEL (reference sequence). There are 13 residues in the CDR3. CDR3 in amino acids: CASSQSYEETQYF. The DNA of the CDR3 is TGTGCCAGCAGCCAAAGCTACGAGGAGACCCAGTACTTC.

The J gene is TRBJ2-5, the V gene TRBV28; D may correspond to TRBD1 or TRBD2 (6 bases each). Germline values: CDR1 MDHEN, CDR2 SYDVKM. This CDR3 has 16 amino acids. V dropped 5 bases and J dropped 4 bases, with 20 bases sitting between them. The CDR3 loop reads CASSPRRGRFRETQYF. CDR3 nucleotides: TGTGCCAGCAGTCCCCGGAGGGGGAGGTTTCGAGAGACCCAGTACTTC.

The chain combines TRBV7-9 with TRBJ2-7; TRBD2 agrees at 14 bases. This CDR3 spans 16 amino acids. CDR1 is SEHNR and CDR2 is FQNEAQ in the germline V gene (reference sequence). V shed 5 bases, J shed 3 bases, and the junction held 6 bases outside the gene matches. The CDR3: CASSTGTSGSHYEQYF. In DNA form, the CDR3 reads TGTGCCAGCAGCACCGGGACTAGCGGGAGCCACTACGAGCAGTACTTC.

V gene TRBV5-1 combines with J gene TRBJ2-4, with D perhaps TRBD1 (6 bases). Deletions cut 2 bases from V and 0 bases from J, with 12 bases between. Germline CDR1 and CDR2: SGHRS and YFSETQ. The CDR3 contains 16 residues. DNA for the CDR3: TGCGCCAGCAGCTTCGGACAGACCCTAGCCAAAAACATTCAGTACTTC. Translated, it gives CASSFGQTLAKNIQYF.

This clonotype showed up just a few times. The chain couples TRBV18 to TRBJ1-6; D is uncertain. The ends were cut back, 6 bases at V and 5 bases at J, with 20 bases in the middle. The CDR3 is 17 amino acids. Per the germline V gene, CDR1 is KGHSH and CDR2 is LQKENI. This CDR3 reads CASSRGSTPNHNSPLHF. CDR3 sequence (DNA): TGTGCCAGCTCCCGAGGGAGTACTCCGAACCATAATTCACCCCTCCACTTT.